This paragraph covers one T cell receptor (beta chain) sequence. Its antigen remains unidentified. The data were obtained in a study of OX40 agonist ivuxolimab in advanced cancers. Assay used: immunoSEQ multiplex PCR; TCRdb lists only in-frame clones, some missing. The data hold 15,000 to 20,000 clones, with about 88% observed a single time. The V gene's germline CDR1 is LNHNV and CDR2 YYDKDF (reference sequence). V shed 4 bases, J shed 7 bases, and the junction held 7 bases outside the gene matches. The CDR3 loop spans 16 amino acids. Findings of the study overall: More expanded clones were found, on average, in CD8+ than in CD4+ T cells.

The V gene is TRBV15, the J gene TRBJ1-6, with 10 bases lining up with TRBD1. The sample consisted of CD4+ or CD8+ T cells sorted from blood, taken in a trial of the OX40 agonist ivuxolimab. The TCR originated in an adult with an advanced solid tumor such as melanoma, head and neck, liver or kidney cancer. In nucleotides, the CDR3 is TGTGCCACCAGCATCCGGCCGGGACAGGGGAATTCACCCCTCCACTTT. Amino acids: CATSIRPGQGNSPLHF.